These 29 T cell receptor beta chains were sequenced from one sample in a study of PD-L1 blockade in urothelial cancer. Only in-frame clones appear in the TCRdb table, and some are missing; sequencing was by immunoSEQ multiplex PCR. The table lists 130,000 or so clones, 84% of them singletons, with roughly 3.2% in the top ten. Time point denoted: pretreatment peripheral blood. The specimen comprised PBMCs, sampled around atezolizumab (anti-PD-L1) treatment. The receptors derive from a middle-aged man with urothelial cancer.

The chain joins TRBV19 to TRBJ2-1; TRBD2 aligns across 14 bases. In germline, CDR1 is LNHDA, CDR2 SQIVND (reference sequence). The CDR3 spans 18 residues. With 7 bases clipped from V and 7 bases from J, the junction kept 15 bases outside the gene matches. CDR3 nucleotides: TGTGCCAGTATCCAGTCAACCGGGACTAGCGGGAGTGGGAATGAGCAGTTCTTC. Translating it yields CASIQSTGTSGSGNEQFF.

This clone was counted only a few times. This chain uses TRBV6-6 with TRBJ1-6; 7 bases agree with TRBD1. Trimming at V came to 4 bases and at J to 5 bases, leaving 2 bases not matched to a gene. This CDR3 region has 14 residues. Germline loops: CDR1 MNHNY, CDR2 SVGAGI (reference sequence). CDR3: CASSWTGNNSPLHF. The CDR3, as DNA: TGTGCCAGCAGTTGGACAGGCAATAATTCACCCCTCCACTTT.

The chain recombines TRBV7-9 with TRBJ2-7; 8 bases line up with TRBD2. The germline V gene encodes CDR1 SEHNR and CDR2 FQNEAQ (reference sequence). V was pared by 2 bases and J by 5 bases, with 8 bases of the junction left unmatched. The CDR3 is 15 amino acids. In DNA form, the CDR3 reads TGTGCCAGCAGCTTAAGGTCGGGAGGGTTCCACGAGCAGTACTTC. This codes for CASSLRSGGFHEQYF.

The chain employs TRBV18 and TRBJ2-5; 8 nucleotides match TRBD2. The CDR3 sequence is 16 residues long. The ends lost 5 bases at V and 4 bases at J; junction bases unmatched: 12. Germline V gives CDR1 KGHSH, CDR2 LQKENI. This chain's CDR3 is CASSLTAGGFGETQYF. DNA of the CDR3: TGTGCCAGCTCATTAACTGCGGGGGGTTTCGGAGAGACCCAGTACTTC.

The chain links TRBV30 to TRBJ2-5; D is possibly TRBD2 (5 bases). V was clipped by 5 bases and J by 0 bases, with 7 bases between them. The CDR3 runs to 12 residues. In germline, CDR1 is GTSNPN, CDR2 SVGIG (reference sequence). The DNA for the CDR3 is TGTGCCTGGGGACTTTACCAAGAGACCCAGTACTTC. Its translation is CAWGLYQETQYF.

The chain joins TRBV5-4 to TRBJ2-1, with 11 bases fitting TRBD2. The CDR3 runs 17 residues. Per germline, CDR1 SGHNT and CDR2 YYREEE (reference sequence). V lost 4 bases to trimming and J lost 0 bases; unmatched junction nucleotides: 6. The CDR3 reads CASSPGTSGGSYNEQFF. CDR3 nucleotides: TGTGCCAGCAGCCCCGGGACTAGCGGAGGCTCCTACAATGAGCAGTTCTTC.

The genes are TRBV28 and TRBJ1-2; TRBD1 aligns across 12 bases. With 3 bases clipped from V and 6 bases from J, the junction kept 8 bases outside the gene matches. This CDR3 is built from 16 residues. CDR1 is MDHEN and CDR2 is SYDVKM in the germline V gene. This CDR3 reads CASSFNKGQGAHGYTF. The CDR3 DNA reads TGTGCCAGCAGTTTTAACAAGGGACAGGGGGCTCATGGCTACACCTTC.

This clone was observed a single time. This chain links TRBV6-1 with TRBJ1-2; TRBD1 matches 7 bases. CDR1 and CDR2 from the germline V gene are MNHNS and SASEGT. Trimming at V came to 2 bases and at J to 5 bases, leaving 5 bases not matched to a gene. The CDR3 runs to 14 residues. The CDR3 spells CASSESHRGYGYTF. DNA for the CDR3: TGTGCCAGCAGTGAATCCCACAGGGGATATGGCTACACCTTC.

This chain joins TRBV5-4 and TRBJ1-2; 8 nucleotides align to TRBD1. The ends lost 0 bases at V and 6 bases at J; junction bases unmatched: 10. The V gene's germline CDR1 is SGHNT and CDR2 YYREEE (reference sequence). The CDR3 is 16 residues long. CDR3 in DNA: TGTGCCAGCAGCTTGGCTGGCGGGACAGGAGCTAATGGCTACACCTTC. As protein: CASSLAGGTGANGYTF. The full variable domain, rest sourced from reference TRBV5-4 and TRBJ1-2, is ETGVTQSPTHLIKTRGQQVTLRCSSQSGHNTVSWYQQALGQGPQFIFQYYREEENGRGNFPPRFSGLQFPNYSSELNVNALELDDSALYLCASSLAGGTGANGYTFGSGTRLTVV.

The DNA for the CDR3 is TGTGCCAGCAGCGCGGGACTTGATAGCAATCAGCCCCAGCATTTT. This sequence encodes CASSAGLDSNQPQHF. The V gene is TRBV5-4, the J gene TRBJ1-5; the D gene is possibly TRBD1 (5 bases). Trimming stripped 4 bases from V and 0 bases from J, with 11 bases between. CDR3 length: 15 residues. Germline assignment: CDR1 SGHNT and CDR2 YYREEE (reference sequence). The full variable domain, completed using reference TRBV5-4 and TRBJ1-5, is ETGVTQSPTHLIKTRGQQVTLRCSSQSGHNTVSWYQQALGQGPQFIFQYYREEENGRGNFPPRFSGLQFPNYSSELNVNALELDDSALYLCASSAGLDSNQPQHFGDGTRLSIL.

The rearrangement joins TRBV28 to TRBJ1-2; D is ambiguous. Trimming took off 6 bases at V and 4 bases at J, with 3 bases between the two ends. The CDR3 totals 10 residues. Germline CDR1 is MDHEN and CDR2 is SYDVKM. The CDR3 reads CASSSYGYTF. CDR3 nucleotide sequence: TGTGCCAGCAGCAGCTATGGCTACACCTTC.

Comments on this clone: In the same sample, other DNA sequences code for this CDR3. The chain is built from TRBV4-2 and TRBJ2-2; tentatively, D is TRBD2 (6 bases). Germline V CDR1 and CDR2: LGHNA, YNFKEQ. This CDR3 is built from 15 residues. The V gene lost 1 base and the J gene lost 0 bases, with 6 bases spanning the gap. The chain's CDR3 is CASSQAGANTGELFF. The CDR3 DNA reads as TGTGCCAGCAGCCAAGCGGGGGCGAACACCGGGGAGCTGTTTTTT.

The chain uses TRBV28 and TRBJ2-4; 12 bases line up with TRBD1. Germline V CDR1 and CDR2: MDHEN, SYDVKM. The CDR3 extends over 16 amino acids. V dropped 11 bases and J dropped 1; count of bases not matched to a gene: 9. CDR3 protein: CASGTGGFEAKNIQYF. CDR3 sequence (DNA): TGTGCCTCCGGGACAGGGGGCTTCGAGGCCAAAAACATTCAGTACTTC.

V gene TRBV27 combines with J gene TRBJ2-3, with TRBD2 as a possible D gene (7 bases). The CDR3 has 15 residues. From germline, CDR1 is MNHEY and CDR2 SMNVEV (reference sequence). The V end was cut by 4 bases, the J end by 5 bases, with 16 bases between. CDR3 loop: CASSSTGLQGDTQYF. CDR3 nucleotides: TGTGCCAGCAGTTCGACGGGACTACAGGGAGATACGCAGTATTTT.

The gene calls are TRBV28 and TRBJ2-7; a weak D match, TRBD1 (5 bases). The CDR3 has 13 residues. Germline CDR1 and CDR2: MDHEN and SYDVKM. V shed 3 bases and J shed 1 base, with 7 bases lying between them. The CDR3 nucleotides are TGTGCCAGCAGTTTCCGACAGTCCTACGAGCAGTACTTC. It codes for CASSFRQSYEQYF.

The chain joins TRBV5-1 to TRBJ2-7; 9 bases agree with TRBD2. This CDR3 is built from 14 residues. V lost 4 bases, J lost 2 bases, and 4 bases stayed unmatched. Germline V gene data show CDR1 as SGHRS and CDR2 as YFSETQ. CDR3 amino acids: CASSRAGGPYEQYF. CDR3 nucleotide sequence: TGCGCCAGCAGCCGGGCGGGAGGGCCCTACGAGCAGTACTTC.

The V gene is TRBV2, the J gene TRBJ2-7; 7 nucleotides match TRBD2. The CDR3 is 14 residues long. V dropped 6 bases and J dropped 2; count of bases not matched to a gene: 7. CDR1 SNHLY and CDR2 FYNNEI come from the germline V gene. This CDR3 reads CASSSSGGAYEQYF. The CDR3 DNA sequence: TGTGCCAGCAGCTCTAGCGGAGGAGCCTACGAGCAGTACTTC.

This rearrangement joins TRBV9 to TRBJ2-5; 8 bases fit TRBD1. V dropped 4 bases and J dropped 2; count of bases not matched to a gene: 10. CDR1 is SGDLS, CDR2 YYNGEE, per germline. This CDR3 is built from 16 residues. CDR3 nucleotides: TGTGCCAGCAGCCGACCCGGACAGGGCCTACAAGAGACCCAGTACTTC. It codes for CASSRPGQGLQETQYF.

V is TRBV5-4 and J is TRBJ2-6; the match to TRBD2 covers 7 bases. The CDR3 runs 14 residues. Trimming removed 9 bases from V and 10 bases from J; junction bases left unmatched: 13. Looked up from germline, CDR1 is SGHNT and CDR2 is YYREEE (reference sequence). Here the CDR3 DNA reads TGTGCCACCACAACCCGGCTCGGGGGGAACGTCCTGACTTTC. Amino acids: CATTTRLGGNVLTF.

The CDR3 DNA reads as TGTGCCAGCAGCCAATACGGAGGCACTGAAGCTTTCTTT. Translating gives CASSQYGGTEAFF. This chain joins TRBV7-3 and TRBJ1-1, with D unresolved. CDR1 SGHTA and CDR2 FQGTGA come from the germline V gene. This CDR3 region has 13 residues. Deletions cut 5 bases from V and 4 bases from J, with 11 bases between.

The chain has TRBV6-5 and TRBJ2-7; 9 positions match TRBD1. Germline V gives CDR1 MNHEY, CDR2 SVGAGI. The CDR3 consists of 16 residues. Trimming took 0 bases from V and 2 from J; bases not matched to a gene: 5. CDR3 sequence reads: CASSYSPGTGTYEQYF. CDR3 in DNA: TGTGCCAGCAGTTACTCTCCCGGGACAGGGACCTACGAGCAGTACTTC.

This clone came up once. The chain joins TRBV7-2 to TRBJ2-6; D possibly corresponds to TRBD1 (6 bases). The CDR3 covers 15 residues. Per the germline V gene, CDR1 is SGHTA and CDR2 is FQGNSA. V lost 5 bases and J 3 bases, leaving 11 bases between the germline ends. CDR3 in amino acids: CASSKGGLGANVLTF. CDR3 sequence (DNA): TGTGCCAGCAGCAAAGGGGGTCTTGGGGCCAACGTCCTGACTTTC.

V and J are TRBV7-8 and TRBJ2-3, with 7 nucleotides matching TRBD2. This CDR3 contains 16 residues. J gave up 3 bases and V 1 base, and 7 bases lay outside the gene matches. Germline V gene data show CDR1 as SGHVS and CDR2 as FQNEAQ. Here the CDR3 DNA reads TGTGCCAGCAGCTTAGTAGGGTGGGGGGGGACAGATACGCAGTATTTT. This encodes CASSLVGWGGTDTQYF.

The CDR3 here is CASSYSGGLHYGYTF. CDR3 sequence (DNA): TGTGCCAGCAGTTATAGTGGAGGGTTGCACTATGGCTACACCTTC. V gene TRBV6-5 combines with J gene TRBJ1-2; D is undetermined. Germline assignment: CDR1 MNHEY and CDR2 SVGAGI. This CDR3 has 15 residues. Trimming stripped 3 bases from V and 3 bases from J, with 14 bases between.

This chain connects TRBV5-6 to TRBJ2-7; 12 bases line up with TRBD1. CDR3 length: 16 residues. CDR1 and CDR2 (germline): SGHDT, YYEEEE. Losses at the gene ends were 4 bases for V and 5 bases for J; bases not matched to a gene: 10. CDR3 sequence (DNA): TGTGCCAGCAGCGCACCGGGACAGGGGGCGGATCACGAGCAGTACTTC. Translation gives CASSAPGQGADHEQYF.

The V gene is TRBV5-1, the J gene TRBJ2-3; possibly TRBD2 for D (6 bases). Germline CDR1 SGHRS, CDR2 YFSETQ. Trimming took 6 bases from V and 1 from J, leaving 12 bases between them. The CDR3 loop spans 14 amino acids. DNA for the CDR3: TGCGCCAGCAAGCGGGTGGGCGGCACAGATACGCAGTATTTT. Its translation: CASKRVGGTDTQYF. The whole variable domain, remainder taken from reference TRBV5-1 and TRBJ2-3, is KAGVTQTPRYLIKTRGQQVTLSCSPISGHRSVSWYQQTPGQGLQFLFEYFSETQRNKGNFPGRFSGRQFSNSRSEMNVSTLELGDSALYLCASKRVGGTDTQYFGPGTRLTVL.

This clone was detected only a few times. CDR3 sequence: CASFGRSNSPLHF. The CDR3 DNA reads TGTGCCAGCTTCGGGAGGTCTAATTCACCCCTCCACTTT. The chain carries TRBV6-6 and TRBJ1-6; no reliable D call. The ends were cut back, 8 bases at V and 6 bases at J, with 11 bases in the middle. In germline, CDR1 is MNHNY, CDR2 SVGAGI (reference sequence). The CDR3 spans 13 residues.

This sequence joins TRBV19 and TRBJ2-7; weak D call: TRBD1 (7 bases). Trimming shortened V by 10 bases and J by 1 base, and 17 bases separated the two germline ends. Germline V lookup: CDR1 LNHDA, CDR2 SQIVND (reference sequence). This CDR3 has 14 residues. CDR3 residues: CATSRGTASYEQYF. Written as DNA, the CDR3 is TGTGCCACCTCTCGCGGGACAGCGTCCTACGAGCAGTACTTC. Using reference TRBV19 and TRBJ2-7 for the parts outside the CDR3, the full variable domain is DGGITQSPKYLFRKEGQNVTLSCEQNLNHDAMYWYRQDPGQGLRLIYYSQIVNDFQKGDIAEGYSVSREKKESFPLTVTSAQKNPTAFYLCATSRGTASYEQYFGPGTRLTVT.

The rearrangement uses TRBV30 and TRBJ1-1; 7 bases are shared with TRBD1. The CDR3 runs 15 residues. V was clipped by 3 bases and J by 5 bases; unmatched bases: 12. CDR1 and CDR2 (germline): GTSNPN, SVGIG (reference sequence). This CDR3 is CAWSVRQGRGTEAFF. Written as DNA, the CDR3 is TGTGCCTGGAGCGTCCGACAGGGAAGGGGAACTGAAGCTTTCTTT.